Shown below are 19 T cell receptor beta chains from a single sample sequenced in a study of T cell responses to AZD1222 COVID-19 vaccine. Method: immunoSEQ multiplex PCR; TCRdb's copy keeps in-frame clones and lacks some. The sample shows about 110,000 clones, around 81% of them seen only once. The specimen was peripheral blood, collected on day 0 of AZD1222 vaccination. The receptors were gathered from an adult in good health.

The CDR3: CASSYRRGVEKLFF. CDR3 coding DNA: TGTGCCAGCAGTTACCGCAGGGGGGTAGAAAAACTGTTTTTT. V is TRBV6-5 and J is TRBJ1-4, with 7 positions matching TRBD1. CDR3 size: 14 residues. Per germline, CDR1 MNHEY and CDR2 SVGAGI. Trimming cost V 2 bases and J 8 bases; bases outside gene matches: 5.

Details on this clone: This CDR3 is also generated by other DNA sequences in the sample. The chain joins TRBV7-2 to TRBJ2-1; TRBD2 might be the D (7 bases). CDR3 size: 17 residues. Trimming left V 3 bases short and J 7 bases short, with 22 bases between. CDR1 SGHTA and CDR2 FQGNSA come from the germline V gene. The CDR3 DNA follows: TGTGCCAGCAGCTTTGGTGGGGGCGGGAGAGGATTGAATGAGCAGTTCTTC. Protein: CASSFGGGGRGLNEQFF. Supplemented by reference TRBV7-2 and TRBJ2-1, the full variable domain reads GAGVSQSPSNKVTEKGKDVELRCDPISGHTALYWYRQSLGQGLEFLIYFQGNSAPDKSGLPSDRFSAERTGGSVSTLTIQRTQQEDSAVYLCASSFGGGGRGLNEQFFGPGTRLTVL.

The chain links TRBV27 to TRBJ2-1; D is possibly TRBD2 (6 bases). Germline V gene sequence: CDR1 MNHEY, CDR2 SMNVEV (reference sequence). The CDR3 extends over 15 amino acids. V gave up 5 bases and J gave up 6 bases, with 17 bases separating them. CDR3 in amino acids: CASSRQTSGLNEQFF. The CDR3 region has the DNA TGTGCCAGCAGTCGTCAGACTAGTGGTCTCAATGAGCAGTTCTTC.

This chain connects TRBV24-1 to TRBJ2-3, with 15 bases fitting TRBD2. The ends lost 3 bases at V and 0 bases at J; junction bases unmatched: 9. The CDR3 is 20 residues long. Germline CDR1 and CDR2: KGHDR and SFDVKD. The DNA for the CDR3 is TGTGCCACCAGTGATACCGCGGGACTAGCGGGAGGCCCTAGCACAGATACGCAGTATTTT. Translated, it gives CATSDTAGLAGGPSTDTQYF.

The CDR3 spells CASSTGPVLGGANVLTF. DNA of the CDR3: TGTGCCAGTAGTACCGGACCGGTTCTCGGTGGGGCCAACGTCCTGACTTTC. This rearrangement joins TRBV19 to TRBJ2-6; D ambiguous. Trimming left V 4 bases short and J 3 bases short, with 16 bases between. The CDR3 loop spans 17 amino acids. Germline assignment: CDR1 LNHDA and CDR2 SQIVND (reference sequence).

The V call is TRBV2, the J call TRBJ2-1; no clear D. Germline V gives CDR1 SNHLY, CDR2 FYNNEI. This CDR3 is built from 16 residues. Trimming removed 2 bases from V and 2 bases from J, with 13 bases in between. The CDR3 protein is CASSERQATTYNEQFF. In DNA form, the CDR3 reads TGTGCCAGCAGTGAACGGCAGGCGACAACCTACAATGAGCAGTTCTTC.

There are many counts of this clone. CDR3 amino acids: CASERGTGHNSPLHF. The DNA for the CDR3 is TGTGCCAGCGAAAGGGGGACAGGGCATAATTCACCCCTCCACTTT. The chain links TRBV28 to TRBJ1-6, with TRBD1 identical over 9 bases. The CDR3 is 15 amino acids. CDR1 is MDHEN and CDR2 is SYDVKM in the germline V gene. Unmatched junction bases numbered 7, after V lost 8 bases and J lost 5 bases.

This clone was observed a handful of times. The chain combines TRBV30 with TRBJ2-7; TRBD1 is a possible D gene (5 bases). The CDR3 length is 13 residues. Trimming removed 0 bases at V and 1 base at J, with 7 bases between. Per the germline V gene, CDR1 is GTSNPN and CDR2 is SVGIG (reference sequence). The CDR3 nucleotides read TGTGCCTGGAGTGTACAGGTGTCCTACGAGCAGTACTTC. It encodes CAWSVQVSYEQYF. Using reference TRBV30 and TRBJ2-7 for the parts outside the CDR3, the full variable domain is SQTIHQWPATLVQPVGSPLSLECTVEGTSNPNLYWYRQAAGRGLQLLFYSVGIGQISSEVPQNLSASRPQDRQFILSSKKLLLSDSGFYLCAWSVQVSYEQYFGPGTRLTVT.

V gene TRBV3-1 (or the pseudogene TRBV3-2) combines with J gene TRBJ2-6, with D hard to call. The V and J ends lost 4 bases and 2 bases respectively, with 18 bases between them. Germline V CDR1 and CDR2: LGHDT, YNNKEL (reference sequence). There are 18 residues in the CDR3. This chain's CDR3 is CASSPRVTRVTGANVLTF. The CDR3 DNA reads as TGTGCCAGCAGCCCTCGAGTCACGCGAGTCACTGGGGCCAACGTCCTGACTTTC.

Notes on this clone: The junction differs from germline at one of its ends, possibly a read error. The chain uses TRBV7-2 and TRBJ2-5; 7 bases line up with TRBD2. Germline CDR1 is SGHTA and CDR2 is FQGNSA. This CDR3 comprises 13 residues. The CDR3 spells CASSWDYQKTQYF. In nucleotides, the CDR3 is TGTGCCAGCAGCTGGGACTACCAAAAGACCCAGTACTTC.

The rearrangement joins TRBV5-6 to TRBJ1-2; no reliable D call. From germline, CDR1 is SGHDT and CDR2 YYEEEE. Trimming left V 0 bases short and J 5 bases short, with 5 bases between. CDR3 length: 12 residues. The CDR3 nucleotides read TGTGCCAGCAGCTTGGAAAGGTATGGCTACACCTTC. Protein: CASSLERYGYTF.

The chain uses TRBV28 and TRBJ2-1; the match to TRBD2 covers 10 bases. The CDR3 is 16 residues long. Germline loops: CDR1 MDHEN, CDR2 SYDVKM. The V segment lost 4 bases and the J segment 8 bases; nucleotides outside the gene matches: 11. The DNA for the CDR3 is TGTGCCAGCAGTTACACAAGCGGGAGGGCCCGTGATGAGCAGTTCTTC. Its translation: CASSYTSGRARDEQFF.

This clone was seen a handful of times. The chain has TRBV24-1 and TRBJ1-2, with D unclear. V was clipped by 4 bases and J by 8 bases, with 10 bases between them. The CDR3 totals 12 residues. CDR1 KGHDR and CDR2 SFDVKD come from the germline V gene. This CDR3 is CATSEGNSGYTF. CDR3 bases: TGTGCCACCAGTGAGGGGAACAGCGGCTACACCTTC.

The chain is built from TRBV28 and TRBJ2-6; TRBD1 matches 7 bases. The germline gives CDR1 MDHEN, CDR2 SYDVKM. CDR3 length: 16 amino acids. Trimming took 4 bases from V and 3 from J; bases not matched to a gene: 6. The CDR3 protein is CASSWLGGGGANVLTF. The CDR3 DNA follows: TGTGCCAGCAGTTGGCTAGGGGGCGGTGGGGCCAACGTCCTGACTTTC.

The V and J genes are TRBV2 and TRBJ2-7; D remains unclear. The CDR3 consists of 12 residues. Germline V CDR1 and CDR2: SNHLY, FYNNEI. V was pared by 7 bases and J by 3 bases, with 10 bases between. The CDR3 DNA follows: TGTGCCAGCAATCGGCTTGACTACGAGCAGTACTTC. Protein sequence: CASNRLDYEQYF.

CDR3 sequence: CAWSVLGKGLSEQYF. CDR3 nucleotide sequence: TGTGCCTGGAGTGTACTGGGTAAAGGGCTCTCCGAGCAGTACTTC. This chain uses TRBV30 with TRBJ2-7; D gene ambiguous. CDR1 is GTSNPN and CDR2 is SVGIG in the germline V gene (reference sequence). CDR3 length: 15 residues. V dropped 0 bases and J dropped 6 bases, with 18 bases sitting between them.

The J gene is TRBJ1-1, the V gene TRBV7-2; D gene ambiguous. Germline-derived CDR1 and CDR2 are SGHTA and FQGNSA. CDR3 size: 15 residues. Trimming removed 2 bases at V and 5 bases at J, with 15 bases between. CDR3: CASSLMGWAGTEAFF. In DNA, the CDR3 is TGTGCCAGCAGCTTAATGGGTTGGGCGGGGACTGAAGCTTTCTTT.

This clone was seen once. The chain combines TRBV5-1 with TRBJ1-1; a weak D match, TRBD1 (5 bases). The CDR3 runs 16 residues. Germline lookup yields CDR1 SGHRS and CDR2 YFSETQ. V was clipped by 4 bases and J by 0 bases, with 16 bases between them. CDR3 bases: TGCGCCAGCAGCCGAGTGGGGCGTACGATGAACACTGAAGCTTTCTTT. Amino acids: CASSRVGRTMNTEAFF.

This clone came up once. V and J are TRBV28 and TRBJ1-5; unclear D gene. From germline, CDR1 is MDHEN and CDR2 SYDVKM. The ends were cut back, 4 bases at V and 3 bases at J, with 10 bases in the middle. The CDR3 spans 14 residues. DNA for the CDR3: TGTGCCAGCAGTTCGCTAGGGATCAATCAGCCCCAGCATTTT. Translation gives CASSSLGINQPQHF.